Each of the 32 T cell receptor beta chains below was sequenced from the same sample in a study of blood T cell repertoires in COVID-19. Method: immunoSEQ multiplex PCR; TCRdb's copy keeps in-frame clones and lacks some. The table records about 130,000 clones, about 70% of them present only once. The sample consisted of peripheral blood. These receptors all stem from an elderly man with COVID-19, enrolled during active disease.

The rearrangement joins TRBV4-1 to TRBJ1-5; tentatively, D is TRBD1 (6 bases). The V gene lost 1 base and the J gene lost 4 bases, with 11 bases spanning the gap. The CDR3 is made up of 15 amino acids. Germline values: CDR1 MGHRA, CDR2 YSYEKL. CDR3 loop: CASSQVSQGNQPQHF. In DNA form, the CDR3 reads TGCGCCAGCAGCCAAGTCTCTCAGGGGAATCAGCCCCAGCATTTT.

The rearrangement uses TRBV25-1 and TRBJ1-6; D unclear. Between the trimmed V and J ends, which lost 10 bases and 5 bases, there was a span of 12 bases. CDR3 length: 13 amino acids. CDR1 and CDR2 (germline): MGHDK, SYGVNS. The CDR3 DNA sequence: TGTGCCACCGCGGCGGGTAATAATTCACCCCTCCACTTT. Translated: CATAAGNNSPLHF.

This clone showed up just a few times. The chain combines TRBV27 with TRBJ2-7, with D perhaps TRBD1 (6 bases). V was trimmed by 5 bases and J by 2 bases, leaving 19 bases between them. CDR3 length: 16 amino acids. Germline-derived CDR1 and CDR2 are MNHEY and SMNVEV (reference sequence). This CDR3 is CASSPTTGPVAYEQYF. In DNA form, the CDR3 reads TGTGCCAGCAGTCCAACGACAGGCCCCGTAGCCTACGAGCAGTACTTC.

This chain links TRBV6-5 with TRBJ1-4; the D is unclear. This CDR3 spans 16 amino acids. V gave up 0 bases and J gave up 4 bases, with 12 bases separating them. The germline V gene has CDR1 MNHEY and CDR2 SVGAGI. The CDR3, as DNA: TGTGCCAGCAGTTACTCTCGGCGGAAATATAATGAAAAACTGTTTTTT. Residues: CASSYSRRKYNEKLFF.

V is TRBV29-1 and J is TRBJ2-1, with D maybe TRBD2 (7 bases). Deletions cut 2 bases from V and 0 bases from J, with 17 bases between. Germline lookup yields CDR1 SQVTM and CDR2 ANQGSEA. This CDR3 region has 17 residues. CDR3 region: CSVEPVGGPSSYNEQFF. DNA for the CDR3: TGCAGCGTTGAACCGGTCGGGGGGCCAAGCTCCTACAATGAGCAGTTCTTC.

The CDR3 nucleotides are TGTGCCAGCAGTTATGTGGAGGGCACTGAAGCTTTCTTT. It translates to CASSYVEGTEAFF. The rearrangement links TRBV6-2 or TRBV6-3 to TRBJ1-1, with no clear D. CDR1 and CDR2 (germline): MNHEY, SVGEGT. The CDR3 sequence is 13 residues long. V was cut by 3 bases and J by 4 bases, with 9 bases left in between.

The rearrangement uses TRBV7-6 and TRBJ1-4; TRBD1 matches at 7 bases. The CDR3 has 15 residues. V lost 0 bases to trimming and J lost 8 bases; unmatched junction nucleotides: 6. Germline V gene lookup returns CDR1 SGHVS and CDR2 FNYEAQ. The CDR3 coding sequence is TGTGCCAGCAGCTTAGCAAACAGGGGAAGAGAAAAACTGTTTTTT. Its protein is CASSLANRGREKLFF.

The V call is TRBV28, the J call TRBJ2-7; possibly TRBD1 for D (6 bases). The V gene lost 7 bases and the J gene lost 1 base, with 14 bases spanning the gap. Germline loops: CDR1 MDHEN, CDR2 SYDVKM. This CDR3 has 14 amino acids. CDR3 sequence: CASNTGTISYEQYF. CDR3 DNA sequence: TGTGCCAGCAATACCGGGACAATTTCCTACGAGCAGTACTTC.

The CDR3 region has the DNA TGTGCCAGTAGTACAGCGGAGCGGGAGACCTACAATGAGCAGTTCTTC. This sequence encodes CASSTAERETYNEQFF. J is TRBJ2-1 and V is TRBV19, with 8 bases that match TRBD2. V was clipped by 4 bases and J by 2 bases; unmatched bases: 7. Germline V gene lookup returns CDR1 LNHDA and CDR2 SQIVND (reference sequence). CDR3 length: 16 amino acids. The variable domain in full, completed from reference TRBV19 and TRBJ2-1, reads DGGITQSPKYLFRKEGQNVTLSCEQNLNHDAMYWYRQDPGQGLRLIYYSQIVNDFQKGDIAEGYSVSREKKESFPLTVTSAQKNPTAFYLCASSTAERETYNEQFFGPGTRLTVL.

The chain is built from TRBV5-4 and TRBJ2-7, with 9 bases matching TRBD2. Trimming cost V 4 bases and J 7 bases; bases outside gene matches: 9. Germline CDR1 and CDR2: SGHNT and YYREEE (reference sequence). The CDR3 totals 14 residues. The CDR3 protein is CASSRAGGRGEQYF. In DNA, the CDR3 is TGTGCCAGCAGCAGAGCGGGAGGACGGGGAGAGCAGTACTTC.

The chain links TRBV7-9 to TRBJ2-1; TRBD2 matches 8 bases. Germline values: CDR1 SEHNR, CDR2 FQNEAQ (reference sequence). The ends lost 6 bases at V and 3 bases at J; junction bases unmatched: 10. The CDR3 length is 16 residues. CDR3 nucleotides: TGTGCCAGCAGGCCACAACGGGAGGGATTCTACAATGAGCAGTTCTTC. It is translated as CASRPQREGFYNEQFF.

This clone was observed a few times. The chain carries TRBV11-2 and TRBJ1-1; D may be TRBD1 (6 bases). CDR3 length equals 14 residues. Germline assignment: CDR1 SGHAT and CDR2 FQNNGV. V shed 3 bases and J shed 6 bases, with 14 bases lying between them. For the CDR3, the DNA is TGTGCCAGCAGCTTGGGTTGGGGGCGGGCTGAAGCTTTCTTT. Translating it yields CASSLGWGRAEAFF.

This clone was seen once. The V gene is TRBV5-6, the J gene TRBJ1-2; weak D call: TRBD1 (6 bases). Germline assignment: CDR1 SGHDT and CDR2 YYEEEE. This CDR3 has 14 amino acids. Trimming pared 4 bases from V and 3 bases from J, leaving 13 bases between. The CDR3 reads CASSLWGGDYGYTF. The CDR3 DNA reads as TGTGCCAGCAGCCTCTGGGGGGGCGACTATGGCTACACCTTC.

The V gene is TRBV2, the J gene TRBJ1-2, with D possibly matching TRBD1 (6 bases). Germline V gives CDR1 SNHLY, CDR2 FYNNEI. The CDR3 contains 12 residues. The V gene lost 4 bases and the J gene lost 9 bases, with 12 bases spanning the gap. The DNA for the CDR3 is TGTGCCAGCAGTGCAGGGGCCGCTAGCTACACCTTC. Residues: CASSAGAASYTF.

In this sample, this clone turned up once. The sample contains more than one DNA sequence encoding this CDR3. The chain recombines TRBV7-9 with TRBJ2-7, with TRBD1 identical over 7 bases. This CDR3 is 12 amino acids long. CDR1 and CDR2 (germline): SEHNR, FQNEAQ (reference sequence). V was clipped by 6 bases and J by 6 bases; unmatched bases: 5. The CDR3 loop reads CASRTGVGEQYF. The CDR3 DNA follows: TGTGCCAGCAGAACAGGGGTGGGCGAGCAGTACTTC.

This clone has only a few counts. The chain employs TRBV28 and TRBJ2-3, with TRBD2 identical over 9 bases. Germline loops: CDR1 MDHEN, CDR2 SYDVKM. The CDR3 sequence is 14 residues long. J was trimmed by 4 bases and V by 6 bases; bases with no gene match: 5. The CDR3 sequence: CASRRGGRADTQYF. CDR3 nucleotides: TGTGCCAGCAGGCGGGGGGGGCGCGCAGATACGCAGTATTTT.

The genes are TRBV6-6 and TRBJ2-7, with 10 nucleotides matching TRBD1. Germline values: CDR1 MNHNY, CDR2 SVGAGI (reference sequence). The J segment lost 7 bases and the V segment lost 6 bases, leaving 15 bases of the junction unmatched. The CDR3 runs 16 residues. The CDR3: CASRTGGGDFGREQYF. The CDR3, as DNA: TGTGCCAGCAGGACAGGGGGCGGAGATTTTGGACGAGAGCAGTACTTC.

Here the CDR3 reads CASSPGTSGRAYLDTQYF. The DNA for the CDR3 is TGCGCCAGCAGCCCCGGGACTAGCGGGAGGGCCTATCTAGATACGCAGTATTTT. V usage is TRBV5-1 and J usage is TRBJ2-3, with 16 nucleotides matching TRBD2. The V and J ends lost 4 bases and 5 bases, in that order; junction bases with no gene match: 10. The CDR3 contains 18 residues. Germline loops: CDR1 SGHRS, CDR2 YFSETQ.

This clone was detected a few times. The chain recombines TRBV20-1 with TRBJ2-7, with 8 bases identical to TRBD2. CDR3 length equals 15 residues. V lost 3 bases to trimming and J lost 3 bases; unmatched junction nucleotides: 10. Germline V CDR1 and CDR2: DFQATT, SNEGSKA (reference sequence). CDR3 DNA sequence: TGCAGTGCTAGTGCCGGGACTAGGGAGCACTACGAGCAGTACTTC. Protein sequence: CSASAGTREHYEQYF.

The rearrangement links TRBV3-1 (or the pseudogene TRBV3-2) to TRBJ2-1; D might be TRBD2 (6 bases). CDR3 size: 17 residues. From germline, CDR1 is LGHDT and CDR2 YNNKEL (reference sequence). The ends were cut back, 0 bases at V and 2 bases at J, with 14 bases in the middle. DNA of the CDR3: TGTGCCAGCAGCCAAGATGCTTCACTAGCCGCCTACAATGAGCAGTTCTTC. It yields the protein CASSQDASLAAYNEQFF.

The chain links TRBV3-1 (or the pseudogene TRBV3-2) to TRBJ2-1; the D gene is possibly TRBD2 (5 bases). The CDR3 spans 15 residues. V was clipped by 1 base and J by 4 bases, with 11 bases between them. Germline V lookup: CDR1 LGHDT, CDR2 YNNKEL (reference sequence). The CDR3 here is CASSQVEVGYNEQFF. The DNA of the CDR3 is TGTGCCAGCAGCCAAGTGGAGGTTGGATACAATGAGCAGTTCTTC.

The CDR3 nucleotides are TGTGCCAGCAGTTGGGGGGTAGGTGAAGCTTTCTTT. Translated: CASSWGVGEAFF. V is TRBV6-5 and J is TRBJ1-1, with D possibly TRBD1 on 5 matching bases. Trimming stripped 4 bases from V and 7 bases from J, with 10 bases between. This CDR3 is built from 12 residues. Germline V gene sequence: CDR1 MNHEY, CDR2 SVGAGI.

The CDR3 loop is CASSEGDSYEQYF. In DNA, the CDR3 is TGCGCCAGCAGTGAGGGGGACAGCTACGAGCAGTACTTC. V usage is TRBV10-1 and J usage is TRBJ2-7; 7 bases line up with TRBD1. CDR3 size: 13 residues. Germline loops: CDR1 WNHNN, CDR2 SYGVQD (reference sequence). The junction had 1 base not matched to a gene; V was cut back by 2 bases and J by 3 bases.

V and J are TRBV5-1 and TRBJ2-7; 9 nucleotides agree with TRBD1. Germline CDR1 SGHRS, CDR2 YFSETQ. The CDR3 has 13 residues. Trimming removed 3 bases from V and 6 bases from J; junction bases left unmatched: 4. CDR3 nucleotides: TGCGCCAGCAGCTCCGGGACAGGGTCCGAGCAGTACTTC. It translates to CASSSGTGSEQYF. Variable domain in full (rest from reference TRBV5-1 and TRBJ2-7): KAGVTQTPRYLIKTRGQQVTLSCSPISGHRSVSWYQQTPGQGLQFLFEYFSETQRNKGNFPGRFSGRQFSNSRSEMNVSTLELGDSALYLCASSSGTGSEQYFGPGTRLTVT.

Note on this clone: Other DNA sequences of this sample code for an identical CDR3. The CDR3 sequence: CASSSGQGTDTQYF. The CDR3 DNA reads TGTGCCAGCAGTTCGGGACAGGGTACAGATACGCAGTATTTT. The chain links TRBV28 to TRBJ2-3; 9 bases agree with TRBD1. The ends lost 4 bases at V and 3 bases at J; junction bases unmatched: 2. From germline, CDR1 is MDHEN and CDR2 SYDVKM. The CDR3 is made up of 14 amino acids.

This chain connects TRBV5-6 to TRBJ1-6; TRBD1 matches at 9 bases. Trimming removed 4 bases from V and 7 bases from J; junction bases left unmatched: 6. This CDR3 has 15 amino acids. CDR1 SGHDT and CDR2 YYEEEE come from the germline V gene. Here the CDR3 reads CASSHSTGGNSPLHF. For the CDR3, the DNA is TGTGCCAGCAGCCATTCGACAGGGGGAAATTCACCCCTCCACTTT.

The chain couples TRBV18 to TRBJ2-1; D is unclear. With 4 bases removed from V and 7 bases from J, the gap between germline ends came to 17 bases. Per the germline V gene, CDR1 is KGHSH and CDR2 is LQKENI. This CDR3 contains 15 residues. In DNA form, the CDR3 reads TGTGCCAGCTCACGTTCCGGGTTAACCTTGAATGAGCAGTTCTTC. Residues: CASSRSGLTLNEQFF.

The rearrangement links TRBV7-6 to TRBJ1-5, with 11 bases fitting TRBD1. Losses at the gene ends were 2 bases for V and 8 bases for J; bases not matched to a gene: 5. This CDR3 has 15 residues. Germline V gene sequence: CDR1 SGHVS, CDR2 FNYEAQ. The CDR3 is CASSLLGQGEKPQHF. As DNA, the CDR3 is TGTGCCAGCAGCTTATTGGGACAGGGGGAGAAGCCCCAGCATTTT.

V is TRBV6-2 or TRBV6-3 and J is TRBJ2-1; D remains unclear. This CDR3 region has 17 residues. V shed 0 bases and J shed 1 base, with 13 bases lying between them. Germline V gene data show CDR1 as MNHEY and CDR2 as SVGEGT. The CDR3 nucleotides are TGTGCCAGCAGTTACTCGAGTGTAGCCGGATCCTACAATGAGCAGTTCTTC. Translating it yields CASSYSSVAGSYNEQFF.

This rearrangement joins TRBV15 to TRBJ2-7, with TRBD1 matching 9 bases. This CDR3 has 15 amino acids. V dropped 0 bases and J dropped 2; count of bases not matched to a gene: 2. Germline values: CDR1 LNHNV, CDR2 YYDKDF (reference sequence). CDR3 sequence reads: CATSRDRTGAYEQYF. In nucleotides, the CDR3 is TGTGCCACCAGCAGAGATAGGACAGGGGCCTACGAGCAGTACTTC.

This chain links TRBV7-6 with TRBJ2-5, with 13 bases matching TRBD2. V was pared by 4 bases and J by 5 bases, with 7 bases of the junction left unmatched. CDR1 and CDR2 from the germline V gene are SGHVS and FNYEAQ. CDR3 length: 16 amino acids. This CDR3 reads CASSSGTSGIRETQYF. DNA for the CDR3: TGTGCCAGCAGCTCCGGGACTAGCGGGATAAGGGAGACCCAGTACTTC. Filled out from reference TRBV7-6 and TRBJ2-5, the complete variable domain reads GAGVSQSPRYKVTKRGQDVALRCDPISGHVSLYWYRQALGQGPEFLTYFNYEAQQDKSGLPNDRFSAERPEGSISTLTIQRTEQRDSAMYRCASSSGTSGIRETQYFGPGTRLLVL.

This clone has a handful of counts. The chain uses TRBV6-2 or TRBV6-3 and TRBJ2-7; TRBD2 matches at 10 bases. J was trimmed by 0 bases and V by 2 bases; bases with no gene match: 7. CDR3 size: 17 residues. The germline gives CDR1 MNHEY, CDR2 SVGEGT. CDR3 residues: CASSYEASGSLSYEQYF. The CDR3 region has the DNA TGTGCCAGCAGTTACGAGGCTAGCGGGAGTCTCTCCTACGAGCAGTACTTC.